Below are 9 T cell receptor beta chains sequenced from a single sample in a study of shared clonotypes between healthy human individuals. Libraries were prepared by immunoSEQ multiplex PCR; TCRdb keeps only in-frame clonotypes and omits some of them. The sample records around 940,000 clones, 76% being singletons. What was sequenced was memory CD4+ T cells sorted from blood. The subset is: CD45RA-negative fraction. The receptors stem from a man younger than 35 in good health.

This clone appeared once. The chain employs TRBV4-3 and TRBJ2-7; D call uncertain. The CDR3 extends over 15 amino acids. CDR1 LGHNA and CDR2 YSLEER come from the germline V gene. Trimming cost V 2 bases and J 0 bases, with 11 bases left between them. The CDR3 spells CASSQSPIGSYEQYF. CDR3 bases: TGCGCCAGCAGCCAATCCCCGATCGGCTCCTACGAGCAGTACTTC.

J is TRBJ2-7 and V is TRBV2; D call uncertain. The CDR3 covers 14 residues. The germline V gene has CDR1 SNHLY and CDR2 FYNNEI. Trimming removed 4 bases from V and 0 bases from J, with 10 bases in between. CDR3 in amino acids: CASSGDAGSYEQYF. CDR3 nucleotide sequence: TGTGCCAGCAGTGGAGACGCCGGCTCCTACGAGCAGTACTTC. Combining the CDR3 with reference TRBV2 and TRBJ2-7 gives the whole variable domain EPEVTQTPSHQVTQMGQEVILRCVPISNHLYFYWYRQILGQKVEFLVSFYNNEISEKSEIFDDQFSVERPDGSNFTLKIRSTKLEDSAMYFCASSGDAGSYEQYFGPGTRLTVT.

The chain employs TRBV2 and TRBJ1-1; D gene uncertain. The CDR3 consists of 15 residues. V was pared by 6 bases and J by 3 bases, with 17 bases between. Germline values: CDR1 SNHLY, CDR2 FYNNEI. The CDR3 loop reads CASRVPGPGDTEAFF. The CDR3 nucleotides read TGTGCCAGCAGGGTCCCCGGGCCAGGAGACACTGAAGCTTTCTTT. The full variable domain, its missing parts supplied by reference TRBV2 and TRBJ1-1, is EPEVTQTPSHQVTQMGQEVILRCVPISNHLYFYWYRQILGQKVEFLVSFYNNEISEKSEIFDDQFSVERPDGSNFTLKIRSTKLEDSAMYFCASRVPGPGDTEAFFGQGTRLTVV.

This chain joins TRBV18 and TRBJ2-1; tentatively, D is TRBD2 (5 bases). V was shortened by 2 bases and J by 8 bases, with 7 bases between the two germline ends. The CDR3 runs 12 residues. Germline V gene data show CDR1 as KGHSH and CDR2 as LQKENI. CDR3 protein: CASSPNSDEQFF. CDR3 DNA: TGTGCCAGCTCACCAAATAGCGATGAGCAGTTCTTC.

The J gene is TRBJ2-2, the V gene TRBV11-2; D perhaps matches TRBD2 (6 bases). This CDR3 spans 14 amino acids. Germline CDR1 reads SGHAT; CDR2 reads FQNNGV. Trimming shortened V by 5 bases and J by 4 bases, and 11 bases separated the two germline ends. The CDR3 sequence: CASSLTEGTGELFF. In nucleotides, the CDR3 is TGTGCCAGCAGCCTAACGGAGGGCACCGGGGAGCTGTTTTTT.

The CDR3 DNA follows: TGTGCCAGTTTTGACAGGGTGGGCTACACCTTC. It translates to CASFDRVGYTF. The chain has TRBV10-3 and TRBJ1-2; 7 positions match TRBD1. The trim removed 10 bases at V and 8 bases at J, leaving 7 bases unmatched. The CDR3 is 11 residues long. Germline V lookup: CDR1 ENHRY, CDR2 SYGVKD.

The CDR3 DNA follows: TGTGCCAGCAGACTTGGTAGTCACGGCTACGAGCAGTACTTC. Amino acid sequence: CASRLGSHGYEQYF. The chain links TRBV5-8 to TRBJ2-7; D is uncertain. The V end lost 5 bases, the J end lost 3 bases, and 15 bases lay between the germline ends. Per germline, CDR1 SGHTS and CDR2 YDEGEE. The CDR3 is 14 residues long.

The chain carries TRBV9 and TRBJ1-4; TRBD1 matches 9 bases. V dropped 0 bases and J dropped 8; count of bases not matched to a gene: 11. There are 17 residues in the CDR3. Looked up from germline, CDR1 is SGDLS and CDR2 is YYNGEE. The CDR3 region is CASSVAGTGSIGEKLFF. The CDR3 DNA is TGTGCCAGCAGCGTAGCCGGGACAGGGAGCATCGGGGAAAAACTGTTTTTT.

V gene TRBV4-2 combines with J gene TRBJ1-1; D is unclear. The ends were cut back, 0 bases at V and 1 base at J, with 12 bases in the middle. Germline V gives CDR1 LGHNA, CDR2 YNFKEQ. CDR3 length: 16 amino acids. The CDR3 coding sequence is TGTGCCAGCAGCCAAGATTGGTCTCTCGAGAACACTGAAGCTTTCTTT. Protein product: CASSQDWSLENTEAFF.